Listed below are T cell receptor beta chains from one sample, sequenced in a study of blood T cell repertoires in COVID-19. TCRdb's table, derived via immunoSEQ multiplex PCR, lists solely in-frame clones and lacks some. The table shows approximately 280,000 clones, with 89% occurring only once. The specimen was PBMCs or T cells enriched from blood (not recorded which). All receptors come from a woman aged 55-70 years who had recovered from COVID-19. Each CDR3 is given with its conserved first and last residue. Fields, in order: D gene, clone size, V gene, J gene, CDR3 protein, CDR3 DNA. D genes are given only for firm matches. The listing skips clone size in some rows; elsewhere it reads once, few, many or a size class.

D gene: NA
clone size: once
V gene: TRBV28
J gene: TRBJ2-3
CDR3 protein: CASSLIGEPTDTQYF
CDR3 DNA: TGTGCCAGCAGTTTAATCGGGGAACCCACAGATACGCAGTATTTT

D gene: NA
clone size: NA
V gene: TRBV12-3/TRBV12-4
J gene: TRBJ1-4
CDR3 protein: CASSRGGEKLFF
CDR3 DNA: TGTGCCAGCAGTCGGGGTGGAGAAAAACTGTTTTTT

D gene: NA
clone size: NA
V gene: TRBV20-1
J gene: TRBJ1-5
CDR3 protein: CSASRTQNQPQHF
CDR3 DNA: TGCAGTGCTAGTCGGACACAGAATCAGCCCCAGCATTTT

D gene: NA
clone size: NA
V gene: TRBV28
J gene: TRBJ1-2
CDR3 protein: CASSLGGSLEYGYTF
CDR3 DNA: TGTGCCAGCAGTTTGGGTGGGAGCCTCGAGTATGGCTACACCTTC

D gene: NA
clone size: few
V gene: TRBV3-1/TRBV3-2
J gene: TRBJ1-5
CDR3 protein: CASSGHENQPQHF
CDR3 DNA: TGTGCCAGCTCGGGACACGAGAATCAGCCCCAGCATTTT

D gene: TRBD2
clone size: once
V gene: TRBV7-8
J gene: TRBJ2-1
CDR3 protein: CASLPGLAGGTAINEQFF
CDR3 DNA: TGTGCCAGCCTGCCGGGACTAGCGGGGGGCACCGCTATTAATGAGCAGTTCTTC

D gene: NA
clone size: NA
V gene: TRBV28
J gene: TRBJ1-2
CDR3 protein: CASSLSVYGYTF
CDR3 DNA: TGTGCCAGCAGTTTGTCAGTCTATGGCTACACCTTC

D gene: NA
clone size: NA
V gene: TRBV9
J gene: TRBJ1-5
CDR3 protein: CASSVALLLRVVHF
CDR3 DNA: TGTGCCAGCAGCGTAGCTCTCTTACTGCGGGTCGTTCATTTT

D gene: NA
clone size: NA
V gene: TRBV21-1
J gene: TRBJ1-3
CDR3 protein: CASSNRGLRSGNTIYF
CDR3 DNA: TGTGCCAGCAGTAACAGGGGGCTGAGGTCTGGAAACACCATATATTTT

D gene: NA
clone size: NA
V gene: TRBV10-2
J gene: TRBJ2-7
CDR3 protein: CATRVGLSTFEQYF
CDR3 DNA: TGCGCCACCCGAGTGGGACTTAGTACGTTCGAGCAGTACTTC

D gene: NA
clone size: NA
V gene: TRBV6-5
J gene: TRBJ1-1
CDR3 protein: CASRPPMNTEAFF
CDR3 DNA: TGTGCCAGCAGACCGCCTATGAACACTGAAGCTTTCTTT

D gene: NA
clone size: once
V gene: TRBV3-1/TRBV3-2
J gene: TRBJ2-1
CDR3 protein: CASSQGPGDYNEQFF
CDR3 DNA: TGTGCCAGCAGCCAAGGTCCCGGAGATTACAATGAGCAGTTCTTC

D gene: NA
clone size: NA
V gene: TRBV28
J gene: TRBJ2-7
CDR3 protein: CASCRGHPYEQYF
CDR3 DNA: TGTGCCTCATGCCGGGGACACCCCTACGAGCAGTACTTC

D gene: NA
clone size: NA
V gene: TRBV10-2
J gene: TRBJ1-6
CDR3 protein: CASSESSLGPGASPLHF
CDR3 DNA: TGCGCCAGCAGTGAGTCGAGTCTAGGACCTGGGGCCTCACCCCTCCACTTT

D gene: NA
clone size: NA
V gene: TRBV11-2
J gene: TRBJ2-3
CDR3 protein: CASSLFADTDTQYF
CDR3 DNA: TGTGCCAGCAGCTTATTTGCGGACACAGATACGCAGTATTTT

D gene: TRBD1
clone size: NA
V gene: TRBV28
J gene: TRBJ1-5
CDR3 protein: CASRAGQGGKPQHF
CDR3 DNA: TGTGCCAGCAGGGCCGGACAGGGTGGTAAGCCCCAGCATTTT

D gene: TRBD2
clone size: NA
V gene: TRBV6-5
J gene: TRBJ2-1
CDR3 protein: CASSYPSARGDNEQFF
CDR3 DNA: TGTGCCAGCAGTTACCCCTCGGCGCGGGGGGACAATGAGCAGTTCTTC

D gene: NA
clone size: NA
V gene: TRBV5-1
J gene: TRBJ2-5
CDR3 protein: CASSLSSVYQETQYF
CDR3 DNA: TGCGCCAGCAGCTTGTCTTCCGTATACCAAGAGACCCAGTACTTC

D gene: TRBD2
clone size: NA
V gene: TRBV30
J gene: TRBJ2-1
CDR3 protein: CAWSRGLAGIYNEQFF
CDR3 DNA: TGTGCCTGGAGTAGGGGGCTAGCGGGGATCTACAATGAGCAGTTCTTC

D gene: NA
clone size: NA
V gene: TRBV3-1/TRBV3-2
J gene: TRBJ2-1
CDR3 protein: CASSQGGLGDDEQFF
CDR3 DNA: TGTGCCAGCAGCCAAGGAGGGTTAGGTGACGATGAGCAGTTCTTC

D gene: NA
clone size: NA
V gene: TRBV7-2
J gene: TRBJ1-1
CDR3 protein: CASSLNTEAFF
CDR3 DNA: TGTGCCAGCAGCCTTAACACTGAAGCTTTCTTT

D gene: NA
clone size: NA
V gene: TRBV2
J gene: TRBJ2-1
CDR3 protein: CASSGAVSYNEQFF
CDR3 DNA: TGTGCCAGCAGCGGAGCGGTCTCCTACAATGAGCAGTTCTTC

D gene: NA
clone size: NA
V gene: TRBV19
J gene: TRBJ1-4
CDR3 protein: CASSTPKQATNEKLFF
CDR3 DNA: TGTGCCAGTAGTACCCCCAAACAGGCAACTAATGAAAAACTGTTTTTT

D gene: NA
clone size: NA
V gene: TRBV29-1
J gene: TRBJ1-1
CDR3 protein: CSGDNEGWSEAFF
CDR3 DNA: TGCAGCGGGGACAACGAGGGCTGGAGTGAAGCTTTCTTT

D gene: NA
clone size: NA
V gene: TRBV4-1
J gene: TRBJ1-2
CDR3 protein: CASSLLTGNYGYTF
CDR3 DNA: TGCGCCAGCAGCCTGCTCACAGGGAACTATGGCTACACCTTC

D gene: NA
clone size: NA
V gene: TRBV7-9
J gene: TRBJ2-5
CDR3 protein: CASSLWQGNRETQYF
CDR3 DNA: TGTGCCAGCAGCTTATGGCAGGGGAATCGAGAGACCCAGTACTTC

D gene: TRBD1
clone size: NA
V gene: TRBV9
J gene: TRBJ2-3
CDR3 protein: CASSLRTGGNTQYF
CDR3 DNA: TGTGCCAGCAGCTTACGGACAGGGGGGAATACGCAGTATTTT

D gene: NA
clone size: NA
V gene: TRBV11-2
J gene: TRBJ2-3
CDR3 protein: CASNRQTLGTDTQYF
CDR3 DNA: TGTGCCAGCAACAGACAGACCCTCGGCACAGATACGCAGTATTTT

D gene: TRBD2
clone size: NA
V gene: TRBV6-2/TRBV6-3
J gene: TRBJ2-7
CDR3 protein: CASSWGLAGGSYEQYF
CDR3 DNA: TGTGCCAGCAGTTGGGGACTAGCGGGAGGTTCCTACGAGCAGTACTTC

D gene: NA
clone size: NA
V gene: TRBV21-1
J gene: TRBJ2-2
CDR3 protein: CASSKPAQGASGELFF
CDR3 DNA: TGTGCCAGCAGCAAACCAGCACAGGGGGCTTCCGGGGAGCTGTTTTTT

D gene: TRBD1
clone size: NA
V gene: TRBV11-2
J gene: TRBJ2-6
CDR3 protein: CASSLDRTGYSGANVLTF
CDR3 DNA: TGTGCCAGCAGCTTAGATCGGACAGGATACTCTGGGGCCAACGTCCTGACTTTC

D gene: NA
clone size: NA
V gene: TRBV18
J gene: TRBJ2-7
CDR3 protein: CASSPQGVISYEQYF
CDR3 DNA: TGTGCCAGCTCACCACAAGGGGTCATTTCCTACGAGCAGTACTTC

D gene: NA
clone size: NA
V gene: TRBV7-9
J gene: TRBJ1-1
CDR3 protein: CASSLSPGESTEAFF
CDR3 DNA: TGTGCCAGCAGCTTATCACCAGGGGAGAGCACTGAAGCTTTCTTT

D gene: NA
clone size: NA
V gene: TRBV3-1/TRBV3-2
J gene: TRBJ2-7
CDR3 protein: CATQGGYEQYF
CDR3 DNA: TGTGCCACCCAGGGGGGCTACGAGCAGTACTTC

D gene: NA
clone size: NA
V gene: TRBV5-1
J gene: TRBJ2-1
CDR3 protein: CASSLINEGNEQFF
CDR3 DNA: TGCGCCAGCAGCTTGATTAACGAGGGCAATGAGCAGTTCTTC